These T cell receptor beta chains were read from a single sample in a study of tumor T cells in aggressive B-cell lymphoma. Profiled with immunoSEQ multiplex PCR; TCRdb holds only in-frame clones, not every one. The sample holds several thousand clones, around 92% seen once. Sequencing was done on a sample of tumor tissue. Every receptor here comes from an adult with diffuse large B cell lymphoma. CDR3s leave out the opening cysteine and the closing phenylalanine or tryptophan.

cdr3_aa: ASSVGLAGYEQY
v_call: TRBV9

cdr3_aa: ASSLRTGADYGYT
v_call: TRBV5-5

cdr3_aa: ASRKTGDDQPQH
v_call: TRBV10-2

cdr3_aa: ASSLELGQVLTQY
v_call: TRBV7-9

cdr3_aa: ASSQEMASGELF
v_call: TRBV4-2

cdr3_aa: ASSLRDRGQDGYT
v_call: TRBV6-5

cdr3_aa: ASSLHIGGTEAF
v_call: TRBV7-2

cdr3_aa: ASTDKNTEAF
v_call: TRBV7-9

cdr3_aa: ASSLGLAGHVTQY
v_call: TRBV7-6

cdr3_aa: ASSLLGTGNTGELF
v_call: TRBV28

cdr3_aa: SVEDNFSYEQY
v_call: TRBV29-1

cdr3_aa: ASSLAGRETQY
v_call: TRBV28

cdr3_aa: AWSVMGQITGELF
v_call: TRBV30

cdr3_aa: ATSHYTGELF
v_call: TRBV15

cdr3_aa: ASSITSSGRTPNGELF
v_call: TRBV19

cdr3_aa: ATSQRPNYGYT
v_call: TRBV15

cdr3_aa: ASIPPDSRPQLAF
v_call: TRBV6-5

cdr3_aa: ASSGGFSGNQPQH
v_call: TRBV19

cdr3_aa: ASSVGGPGSYNEQF
v_call: TRBV9

cdr3_aa: ASSSGEGYT
v_call: TRBV6-5

cdr3_aa: ASSLDRVFQETQY
v_call: TRBV7-2

cdr3_aa: SVDWGLAGVNEQF
v_call: TRBV29-1

cdr3_aa: ASSHATGGGGKNIQY
v_call: TRBV7-2

cdr3_aa: ASRPRPGQSYEQY
v_call: TRBV6-5

cdr3_aa: AWSVGTLNQPQH
v_call: TRBV30

cdr3_aa: ASSQAMWTAGELF
v_call: TRBV4-2

cdr3_aa: ASSQAGTGVLGTEAF
v_call: TRBV4-3

cdr3_aa: ASSLGGAFAGQPQH
v_call: TRBV27

cdr3_aa: ASSLPNTGPNEQF
v_call: TRBV27

cdr3_aa: ASSEGQNYGYT
v_call: TRBV6-1

cdr3_aa: SVVSIGTEAF
v_call: TRBV29-1

cdr3_aa: ASGGERSRPREDQY
v_call: TRBV2

cdr3_aa: ASSEGMRNEQF
v_call: TRBV6-1

cdr3_aa: ASSSRTSGYNEQF
v_call: TRBV7-8

cdr3_aa: ASSPELRAKPQH
v_call: TRBV18

cdr3_aa: SVDLVSLF
v_call: TRBV29-1

cdr3_aa: ASSKTSGRGAEQF
v_call: TRBV2

cdr3_aa: ASSISSGSRSSDEQF
v_call: TRBV10-1

cdr3_aa: AISELGQGGVEKLF
v_call: TRBV10-3

cdr3_aa: ASGRRENEQF
v_call: TRBV7-9

cdr3_aa: ASSLVGTAPGNEQF
v_call: TRBV7-2

cdr3_aa: ASSLHVGHANTGELF
v_call: TRBV27

cdr3_aa: ASSRETSGRGHEQY
v_call: TRBV11-2

cdr3_aa: ASRSGTGGYEQY
v_call: TRBV2

cdr3_aa: ASSGQGVAEAF
v_call: TRBV25-1

cdr3_aa: ASREGQVGNTIY
v_call: TRBV2

cdr3_aa: ASRDRVYGYT
v_call: TRBV2

cdr3_aa: ASSLEQGGGDTQY
v_call: TRBV5-4

cdr3_aa: ASALQGNEQF
v_call: TRBV12-5

cdr3_aa: ASSFLGQDGYT
v_call: TRBV19

cdr3_aa: SASGIEAF
v_call: TRBV20-1

cdr3_aa: ASSPPFGPGNYGYT
v_call: TRBV18

cdr3_aa: ASSAVAGSQGSF
v_call: TRBV5-4

cdr3_aa: ASGKAGAIHNEQF
v_call: TRBV9

cdr3_aa: AGGTVSGNTIY
v_call: TRBV2

cdr3_aa: ASSVEASGGNNEQF
v_call: TRBV9

cdr3_aa: ASSSQTWTGADTGELF
v_call: TRBV7-8

cdr3_aa: AWSSGNYGYT
v_call: TRBV30

cdr3_aa: ASSDYTDTQY
v_call: TRBV9